One and the same sample provided the 8 T cell receptor beta chains below, sequenced in a study of CD8+CD57+ T cells in acquired aplastic anemia. In patients chosen for sequencing, flow cytometry had shown CD8+CD57+ cell expansion. The TCR beta profiling, which covered VDJ combination and CDR3 sequence, was carried out using genomic DNA as the template. TCRdb fed the reads into MiXCR, producing one record per CDR3 protein. The sample carries more than 95,000 distinct CDR3 sequences, almost 40% recorded once. The source material was sorted CD4+, CD8+, or CD8+CD57+ T cells (not recorded which) from PBMCs. The receptors stem from a human donor with aplastic anemia.

This clonotype was picked up a small number of times. The chain has TRBV12-3 or TRBV12-4 and TRBJ1-2; D is possibly TRBD1 (6 bases). V gave up 6 bases and J gave up 7 bases, with 12 bases separating them. The CDR3 runs 12 residues. The CDR3, as DNA: TGTGCCAGCAGGACACAGGGAGGTGGCTACACCTTC. It is translated as CASRTQGGGYTF.

This rearrangement joins TRBV2 to TRBJ2-7, with 7 bases matching TRBD1. Germline CDR1 is SNHLY and CDR2 is FYNNEI. V was pared by 6 bases and J by 4 bases, with 6 bases of the junction left unmatched. The CDR3 sequence is 13 residues long. CDR3 in DNA: TGTGCCAGCAGCGGACAGGCCCGGTACGAGCAGTACTTC. Its translation: CASSGQARYEQYF.

This sequence joins TRBV10-3 and TRBJ2-7; D is uncertain. The V and J ends lost 4 bases and 3 bases respectively, with 10 bases between them. Germline V gene sequence: CDR1 ENHRY, CDR2 SYGVKD. The CDR3 runs 13 residues. CDR3 loop: CAISVGNIYEQYF. The DNA of the CDR3 is TGTGCCATCAGTGTAGGCAACATCTACGAGCAGTACTTC.

V is TRBV10-3 and J is TRBJ2-1; 11 bases fit TRBD2. The CDR3 extends over 16 amino acids. Trimming removed 3 bases from V and 7 bases from J; junction bases left unmatched: 8. Germline CDR1 and CDR2: ENHRY and SYGVKD. The CDR3 is CAISEGSGGALNEQFF. CDR3 DNA sequence: TGTGCCATCAGTGAAGGTAGCGGGGGGGCTTTGAATGAGCAGTTCTTC.

This clonotype was found a few times. This chain connects TRBV12-3 or TRBV12-4 to TRBJ1-6; weak D call: TRBD1 (6 bases). CDR3 size: 15 residues. Trimming pared 3 bases from V and 3 bases from J, leaving 9 bases between. The chain's CDR3 is CASSFGQNYNSPLHF. The DNA of the CDR3 is TGTGCCAGCAGTTTTGGACAGAACTATAATTCACCCCTCCACTTT.

This chain uses TRBV19 with TRBJ1-1; no clear D. V was trimmed by 7 bases and J by 4 bases, leaving 16 bases between them. Per the germline V gene, CDR1 is LNHDA and CDR2 is SQIVND (reference sequence). There are 14 residues in the CDR3. The CDR3 coding sequence is TGTGCCAGTATCACGGGTCGTTTTTCCACTGAAGCTTTCTTT. Amino acid sequence: CASITGRFSTEAFF.

J is TRBJ2-7 and V is TRBV2, with D unresolved. V was shortened by 8 bases and J by 2 bases, with 16 bases between the two germline ends. Germline V gives CDR1 SNHLY, CDR2 FYNNEI. CDR3 length: 14 amino acids. CDR3 in amino acids: CASQYGVSPYEQYV. In nucleotides, the CDR3 is TGTGCCAGCCAGTATGGGGTTAGCCCCTACGAGCAGTACGTC.

This clonotype has ten or more counts. The genes are TRBV20-1 and TRBJ1-2, with D possibly TRBD1 on 6 matching bases. This CDR3 region has 12 residues. Per the germline V gene, CDR1 is DFQATT and CDR2 is SNEGSKA (reference sequence). The V end lost 6 bases, the J end lost 8 bases, and 16 bases lay between the germline ends. CDR3: CSANRAPRGYTF. CDR3 in DNA: TGCAGTGCAAACAGGGCCCCTAGGGGCTACACCTTC.